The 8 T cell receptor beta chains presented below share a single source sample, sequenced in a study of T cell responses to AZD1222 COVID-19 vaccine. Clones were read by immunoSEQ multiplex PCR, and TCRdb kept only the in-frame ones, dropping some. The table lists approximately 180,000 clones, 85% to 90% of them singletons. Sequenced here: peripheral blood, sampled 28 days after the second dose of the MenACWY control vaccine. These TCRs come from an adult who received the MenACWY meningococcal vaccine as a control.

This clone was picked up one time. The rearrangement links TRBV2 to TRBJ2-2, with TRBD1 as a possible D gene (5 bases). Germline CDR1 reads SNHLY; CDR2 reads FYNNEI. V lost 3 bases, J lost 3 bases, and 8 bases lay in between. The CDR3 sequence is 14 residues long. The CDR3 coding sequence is TGTGCCAGCAGTGACCAGGGTTACACCGGGGAGCTGTTTTTT. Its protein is CASSDQGYTGELFF.

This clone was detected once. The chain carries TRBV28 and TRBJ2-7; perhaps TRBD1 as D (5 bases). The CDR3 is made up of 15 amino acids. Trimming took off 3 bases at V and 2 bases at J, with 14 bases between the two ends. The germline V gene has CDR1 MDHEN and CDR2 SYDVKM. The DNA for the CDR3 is TGTGCCAGCAGTTTGGGAACAGGAGCAACCTACGAGCAGTACTTC. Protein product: CASSLGTGATYEQYF. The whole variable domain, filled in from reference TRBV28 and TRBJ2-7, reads DVKVTQSSRYLVKRTGEKVFLECVQDMDHENMFWYRQDPGLGLRLIYFSYDVKMKEKGDIPEGYSVSREKKERFSLILESASTNQTSMYLCASSLGTGATYEQYFGPGTRLTVT.

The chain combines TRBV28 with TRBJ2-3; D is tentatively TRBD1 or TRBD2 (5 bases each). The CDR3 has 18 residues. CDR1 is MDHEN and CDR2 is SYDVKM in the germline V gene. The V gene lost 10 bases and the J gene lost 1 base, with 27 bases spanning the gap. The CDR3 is CAIDPPPGPTERTDTQYF. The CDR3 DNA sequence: TGTGCCATCGATCCTCCTCCGGGGCCGACAGAACGCACAGATACGCAGTATTTT.

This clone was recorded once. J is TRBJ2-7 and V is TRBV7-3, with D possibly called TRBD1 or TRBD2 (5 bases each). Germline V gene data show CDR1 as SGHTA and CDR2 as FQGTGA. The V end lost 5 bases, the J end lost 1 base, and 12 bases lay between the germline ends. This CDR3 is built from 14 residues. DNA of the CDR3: TGTGCCAGCAGCCCGGGGCCGCCATCCTACGAGCAGTACTTC. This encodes CASSPGPPSYEQYF.

The CDR3 here is CSVAEFWQGNEKLFF. The CDR3 DNA follows: TGCAGCGTTGCGGAATTCTGGCAGGGGAACGAAAAACTGTTTTTT. The chain couples TRBV29-1 to TRBJ1-4; D possibly corresponds to TRBD1 (6 bases). The CDR3 covers 15 residues. Germline V gene lookup returns CDR1 SQVTM and CDR2 ANQGSEA. Trimming took off 4 bases at V and 8 bases at J, with 20 bases between the two ends.

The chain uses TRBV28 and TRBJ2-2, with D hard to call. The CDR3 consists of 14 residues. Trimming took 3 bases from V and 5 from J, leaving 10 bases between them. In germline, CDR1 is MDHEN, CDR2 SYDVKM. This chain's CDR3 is CASSLTARTGELFF. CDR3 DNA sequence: TGTGCCAGCAGTTTGACGGCGAGGACCGGGGAGCTGTTTTTT.

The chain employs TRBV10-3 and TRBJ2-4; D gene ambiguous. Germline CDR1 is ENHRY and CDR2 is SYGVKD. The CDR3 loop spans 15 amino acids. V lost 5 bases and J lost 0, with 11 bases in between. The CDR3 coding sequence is TGTGCCATCAGTCGAGAAGGAATAGCCAAAAACATTCAGTACTTC. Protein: CAISREGIAKNIQYF.

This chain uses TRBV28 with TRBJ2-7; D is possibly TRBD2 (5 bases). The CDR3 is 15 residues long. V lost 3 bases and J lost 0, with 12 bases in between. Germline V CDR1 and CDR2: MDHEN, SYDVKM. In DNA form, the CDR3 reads TGTGCCAGCAGTTTCGTCGGGGTCAACTCCTACGAGCAGTACTTC. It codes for CASSFVGVNSYEQYF.